The entry below describes one TCR beta chain. The antigen is not known. A J-beta primer mix and a sample-barcoded 5' primer were used in a second PCR of about 6 to 12 cycles. TCRdb reanalysed the 5' RACE reads using MiXCR and keeps one entry per CDR3 protein. Seen here are fewer than 600,000 distinct CDR3 sequences, around a quarter observed once, and the top ten hold under 4.5%. This sample was taken from a study of blood T cells in healthy people across ages. Study-wide findings and caveats: Long-lived donors had more naive CD4+ cells and higher diversity than aged donors.

The CDR3 runs to 15 residues. V lost 6 bases to trimming and J lost 7 bases, with 16 bases between them. Germline V lookup: CDR1 SNHLY, CDR2 FYNNEI. Per sample, a minimum of 6.5 million PBMCs were isolated. The same sample was also used in a study of T cells of mothers and their children.

Sequencing was carried out using blood. The sequence derives from a boy between 2 and 10 years old in good health. The chain joins TRBV2 to TRBJ1-6; the D gene is possibly TRBD1 (6 bases). CDR3 amino acids: CASSPAGGQNSPLHF. In nucleotides, the CDR3 is TGTGCCAGCAGCCCCGCCGGGGGGCAGAATTCACCCCTCCACTTT.